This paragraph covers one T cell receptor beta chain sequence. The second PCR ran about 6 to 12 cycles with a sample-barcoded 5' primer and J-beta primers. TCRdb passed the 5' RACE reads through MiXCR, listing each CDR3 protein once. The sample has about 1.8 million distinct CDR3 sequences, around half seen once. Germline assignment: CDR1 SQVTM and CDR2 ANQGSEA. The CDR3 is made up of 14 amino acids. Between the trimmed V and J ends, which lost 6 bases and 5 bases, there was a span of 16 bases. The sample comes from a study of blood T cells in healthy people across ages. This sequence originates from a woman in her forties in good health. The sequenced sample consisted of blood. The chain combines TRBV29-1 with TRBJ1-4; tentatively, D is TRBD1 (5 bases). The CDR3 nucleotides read TGCAGCGTCGAGGGGAGGGGTCCGAATGAAAAACTGTTTTTT. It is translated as CSVEGRGPNEKLFF.